These 19 T cell receptor beta chains came from one sample sequenced in a study of post-analysis software for immune sequencing data. Broader study findings: About 5 TRBV segments (TRBV5-6, TRBV5-1 and TRBV20-1 among them) occurred more frequently in patients than in controls.

These receptors lack a known antigen. Presence of unique molecular identifiers characterized the TCR beta cDNA libraries. TCRdb processed the PCR reads anew with MiXCR; each CDR3 protein has one entry. Of about 800,000 distinct CDR3 sequences listed, 25% to 30% are singletons. Source material: blood. The receptors originated from a girl aged 10 to 17 with multiple sclerosis.

This chain connects TRBV10-3 to TRBJ2-3, with 16 positions matching TRBD2. The CDR3 extends over 22 amino acids. Germline-derived CDR1 and CDR2 are ENHRY and SYGVKD. The trim removed 3 bases at V and 1 base at J, leaving 16 bases unmatched. The CDR3 protein is CAISDGLTGTSGRAGGTDTQYF. In nucleotides, the CDR3 is TGTGCCATCAGTGATGGTCTAACCGGGACTAGCGGGAGGGCCGGGGGCACAGATACGCAGTATTTT.

The J gene is TRBJ2-5, the V gene TRBV7-9; tentative D call: TRBD2 (6 bases). Germline V gene data show CDR1 as SEHNR and CDR2 as FQNEAQ (reference sequence). The CDR3 loop spans 15 amino acids. Trimming took 7 bases from V and 2 from J, leaving 17 bases between them. For the CDR3, the DNA is TGTGCCAGCACCGACGGGGGAGGAGCTCAAGAGACCCAGTACTTC. Amino acid sequence: CASTDGGGAQETQYF.

This clonotype came up a few times. V gene TRBV24-1 combines with J gene TRBJ2-1; the D is unclear. The CDR3 contains 13 residues. Germline loops: CDR1 KGHDR, CDR2 SFDVKD. The V end lost 10 bases, the J end lost 3 bases, and 12 bases lay between the germline ends. The CDR3 spells CATSKLGYNEQFF. The CDR3 DNA reads TGTGCCACTTCGAAGTTGGGCTACAATGAGCAGTTCTTC.

The chain combines TRBV24-1 with TRBJ2-5; either TRBD1 or TRBD2 may fit D (6 bases each). The CDR3 runs 15 residues. Germline V gene sequence: CDR1 KGHDR, CDR2 SFDVKD. V was pared by 2 bases and J by 4 bases, with 13 bases between. The CDR3 sequence is CATSDSSGGRETQYF. CDR3 in DNA: TGTGCCACCAGTGATTCGTCCGGGGGCCGAGAGACCCAGTACTTC.

This clonotype has at least ten counts. Here the CDR3 DNA reads TGTGCCAGCAGCTATTCGGGGAAGAGGAATGAGCAGTTCTTC. Translation gives CASSYSGKRNEQFF. The genes are TRBV4-2 and TRBJ2-1; possible D gene TRBD2, 5 bases. The ends were cut back, 5 bases at V and 7 bases at J, with 15 bases in the middle. The CDR3 runs 14 residues. Germline V lookup: CDR1 LGHNA, CDR2 YNFKEQ.

V and J are TRBV7-9 and TRBJ1-4, with D hard to call. The CDR3 consists of 15 residues. Germline-derived CDR1 and CDR2 are SEHNR and FQNEAQ (reference sequence). The V end lost 1 base, the J end lost 3 bases, and 9 bases lay between the germline ends. Written as DNA, the CDR3 is TGTGCCAGCAGCTTAGGACCGGCAGCTAATGAAAAACTGTTTTTT. Protein product: CASSLGPAANEKLFF.

This clonotype was observed a few times. The chain is built from TRBV12-3 or TRBV12-4 and TRBJ1-5; D perhaps matches TRBD1 (6 bases). This CDR3 spans 16 amino acids. Trimming shortened V by 10 bases and J by 3 bases, and 22 bases separated the two germline ends. In DNA form, the CDR3 reads TGTGCCAACTCCGCCCGGGGGCGAAGTGACAATCAGCCCCAGCATTTT. Amino acid sequence: CANSARGRSDNQPQHF.

The sample holds a few counts of this clonotype. The chain links TRBV27 to TRBJ1-5, with 8 nucleotides matching TRBD1. In germline, CDR1 is MNHEY, CDR2 SMNVEV (reference sequence). The CDR3 consists of 14 residues. Trimming at V came to 6 bases and at J to 6 bases, leaving 7 bases not matched to a gene. CDR3 nucleotides: TGTGCCAGCAGCCAAACAGGGGGAATTCAGCCCCAGCATTTT. It codes for CASSQTGGIQPQHF.

The chain carries TRBV20-1 and TRBJ1-5; 8 bases are shared with TRBD1. The CDR3 totals 16 residues. Germline V gene lookup returns CDR1 DFQATT and CDR2 SNEGSKA (reference sequence). After removal of 0 bases from V and 3 bases from J, the junction contained 7 bases not matched to a gene. For the CDR3, the DNA is TGCAGTGCTAGAGATCCCCGGACAGGGTACAATCAGCCCCAGCATTTT. It codes for CSARDPRTGYNQPQHF.

This chain connects TRBV27 to TRBJ2-5; D unresolved. This CDR3 region has 15 residues. Trimming left V 6 bases short and J 2 bases short, with 16 bases between. The germline V gene encodes CDR1 MNHEY and CDR2 SMNVEV (reference sequence). The CDR3 coding sequence is TGTGCCAGCAGCCCTTATGGGCCAGCACAAGAGACCCAGTACTTC. As protein: CASSPYGPAQETQYF.

This clonotype was counted only a few times. The V gene is TRBV7-2, the J gene TRBJ2-7; no definite D call. V lost 1 base, J lost 5 bases, and 21 bases lay in between. Per the germline V gene, CDR1 is SGHTA and CDR2 is FQGNSA. CDR3 length equals 17 residues. CDR3 protein: CASSLDNRPQSIHEQYF. The CDR3 DNA sequence: TGTGCCAGCAGCTTAGATAATCGGCCACAATCGATCCACGAGCAGTACTTC.

The chain carries TRBV7-2 and TRBJ1-1, with a possible D match to TRBD1 (5 bases). Trimming pared 0 bases from V and 8 bases from J, leaving 16 bases between. The CDR3 runs 15 residues. Germline CDR1 reads SGHTA; CDR2 reads FQGNSA. The CDR3 spells CASSLAPGTVAEAFF. As DNA, the CDR3 is TGTGCCAGCAGCTTAGCACCAGGGACGGTAGCAGAAGCTTTCTTT.

Details on this clonotype: A much larger clone differs from this one at a single base, so this may be a read error. The chain has TRBV29-1 and TRBJ2-7; TRBD1 might be the D (6 bases). Looked up from germline, CDR1 is SQVTM and CDR2 is ANQGSEA. V shed 4 bases and J shed 7 bases, with 23 bases lying between them. The CDR3 sequence is 15 residues long. The CDR3: CSVVNRQDPTNEQYF. CDR3 bases: TGCAGCGTTGTAAACAGACAGGACCCTACCAATGAGCAGTACTTC.

This clonotype was seen only a few times. The junction shows a germline mismatch at one end, possibly a read error. This chain joins TRBV9 and TRBJ2-1; TRBD2 agrees at 7 bases. This CDR3 region has 14 residues. CDR1 SGDLS and CDR2 YYNGEE come from the germline V gene. The CDR3 DNA follows: TGTGCCGGCAGCGTAGAGTCTATAGGGAGGGGGCAGTTCTTC. Amino acids: CAGSVESIGRGQFF.

The sample holds a few counts of this clonotype. The chain has TRBV27 and TRBJ2-3; the D call may be TRBD1 or TRBD2 (6 bases each). The germline V and J ends were trimmed by 6 bases and 5 bases, with 15 bases remaining between them. The germline gives CDR1 MNHEY, CDR2 SMNVEV (reference sequence). CDR3 size: 14 residues. CDR3 loop: CASRMEGGGDTQYF. CDR3 in DNA: TGTGCCAGCAGAATGGAAGGGGGAGGAGATACGCAGTATTTT.

The rearrangement links TRBV7-2 to TRBJ2-5; D is perhaps TRBD1 (5 bases). With 5 bases removed from V and 5 bases from J, the gap between germline ends came to 15 bases. Germline V gene data show CDR1 as SGHTA and CDR2 as FQGNSA. The CDR3 is 14 residues long. The CDR3 loop reads CASSTQVSQETQYF. The CDR3 DNA follows: TGTGCCAGCAGCACACAGGTGTCTCAGGAGACCCAGTACTTC.

The chain has TRBV29-1 and TRBJ1-1; TRBD1 is a possible D gene (6 bases). The germline gives CDR1 SQVTM, CDR2 ANQGSEA. CDR3 length equals 13 residues. With 6 bases removed from V and 5 bases from J, the gap between germline ends came to 16 bases. In DNA, the CDR3 is TGCAGCGTATCCAACTCAGGGGTTACTGAAGCTTTCTTT. Translation gives CSVSNSGVTEAFF.

This rearrangement joins TRBV29-1 to TRBJ1-1, with D possibly TRBD1 on 5 matching bases. This CDR3 comprises 13 residues. The ends were cut back, 4 bases at V and 1 base at J, with 10 bases in the middle. Germline CDR1 and CDR2: SQVTM and ANQGSEA. Written as DNA, the CDR3 is TGCAGCGTTGCGCAGGGATGGAACACTGAAGCTTTCTTT. As protein: CSVAQGWNTEAFF. The full variable domain, completed using reference TRBV29-1 and TRBJ1-1, is SAVISQKPSRDICQRGTSLTIQCQVDSQVTMMFWYRQQPGQSLTLIATANQGSEATYESGFVIDKFPISRPNLTFSTLTVSNMSPEDSSIYLCSVAQGWNTEAFFGQGTRLTVV.

Remarks on this clonotype: One end of the junction varies from germline; a read error may be responsible. This chain uses TRBV5-1 with TRBJ1-2, with no clear D. The germline gives CDR1 SGHRS, CDR2 YFSETQ. CDR3 length: 15 residues. The CDR3 DNA is TGCGTCAGCAGCCTCAGGACGGCAAACCTGGATGGCTACACCTTC. As protein: CVSSLRTANLDGYTF.